The T cell receptor beta chain under discussion was sequenced for a study of human T cells and chemical hapten exposure. About the research overall: Patients, largely female, had alopecia areata, totalis or universalis. Study conclusions and caveats: Counts of TCRs above 1 in 1000 frequency stayed unchanged with DPC sensitization.

The CDR3 is made up of 17 amino acids. The germline V gene encodes CDR1 SGHVS and CDR2 FNYEAQ. With 5 bases clipped from V and 3 bases from J, the junction kept 13 bases outside the gene matches. This clonotype was recorded at least ten times. The antigen remains unidentified. In the study's own analysis: Samples ranged from about 23,224 to 690,600 TCRs, with a median of about 96,000. TCRdb itself ran the RACE reads through MiXCR, one entry per CDR3 protein. These V and J calls rely on TCRdb rather than the paper's analysis. The table has tens of thousands of distinct CDR3 sequences, 13% seen once. Time point noted: patch test 3, about 24 weeks after DPC sensitization. Treatment given: therapeutic diphenylcyclopropenone sensitization with weekly scalp DPC. Each patch test followed a blood draw.

The specimen comprised whole blood, sampled in connection with sensitization to the hapten diphenylcyclopropenone (DPC). The V and J genes are TRBV7-6 and TRBJ2-7; 10 nucleotides agree with TRBD2. The sequence came from a woman between 50 and 59 years old with alopecia areata. Some clones in this sample may be carry-over from other donors' samples. CDR3 in DNA: TGTGCCAGCAGCATCCCACTAGCGGGGACCGTCGGCTACGAGCAGTACTTC. It is translated as CASSIPLAGTVGYEQYF.